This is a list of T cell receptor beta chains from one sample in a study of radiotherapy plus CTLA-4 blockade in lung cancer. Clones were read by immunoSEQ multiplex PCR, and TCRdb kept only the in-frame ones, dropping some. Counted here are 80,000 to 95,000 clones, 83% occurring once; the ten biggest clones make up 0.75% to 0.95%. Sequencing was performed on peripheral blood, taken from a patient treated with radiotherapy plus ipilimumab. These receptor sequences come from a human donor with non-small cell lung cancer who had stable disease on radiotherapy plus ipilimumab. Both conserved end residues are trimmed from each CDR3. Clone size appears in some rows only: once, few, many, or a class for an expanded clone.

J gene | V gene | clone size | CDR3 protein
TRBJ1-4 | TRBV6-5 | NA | ATSPPPPFNEKLF
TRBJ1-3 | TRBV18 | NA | ASSPENRGGNTIY
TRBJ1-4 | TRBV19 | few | ASSIEHATNEKLF
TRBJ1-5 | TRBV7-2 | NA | ASSLRDYNQPQH
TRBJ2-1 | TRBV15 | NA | ATSRDTGQGVEQF
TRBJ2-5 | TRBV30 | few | AWSLPGSQQETQY
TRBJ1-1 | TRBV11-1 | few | ASSLQLMNTEAF
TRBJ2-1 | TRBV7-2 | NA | ASSSTSGISNEQF
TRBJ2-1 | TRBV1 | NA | TSSHVPTRLYNEQF
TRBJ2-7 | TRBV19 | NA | ASSRGGNTYEQY
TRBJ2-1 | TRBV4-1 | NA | ASSQDRNSYNEQF
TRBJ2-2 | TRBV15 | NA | ATSSGTSNTGELF
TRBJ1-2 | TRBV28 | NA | ASTGQNYGYT
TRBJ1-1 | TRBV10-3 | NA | AISEGQGGTEAF
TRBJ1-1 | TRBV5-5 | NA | ASSPGTEEAF
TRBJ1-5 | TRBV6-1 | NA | ASIEALWEDQPQH
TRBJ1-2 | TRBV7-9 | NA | ASSPIKGLTEGYT
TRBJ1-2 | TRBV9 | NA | ASSALDRGGDYGYT
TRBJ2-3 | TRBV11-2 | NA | ASRVVEGRSDTQY
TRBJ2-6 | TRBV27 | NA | ASSGYLGTGANVLT
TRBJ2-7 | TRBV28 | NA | ASSNQGQTYEQY
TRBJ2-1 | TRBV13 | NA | ASSGGTGYNYNEQF
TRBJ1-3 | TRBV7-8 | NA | AAGPLNTIY
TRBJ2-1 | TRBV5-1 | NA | ASSLGGGPYNEQF
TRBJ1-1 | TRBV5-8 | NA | ASSLLMTNTEAF
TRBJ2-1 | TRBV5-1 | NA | ASRAGNTYNEQF
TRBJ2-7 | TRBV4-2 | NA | ASSQAEETAQPYEQY
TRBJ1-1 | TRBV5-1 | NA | ASRSTGTLGEAF
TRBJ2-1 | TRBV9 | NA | ASSVGRSGGARDNEQF
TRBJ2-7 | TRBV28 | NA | ASSSNYEQY
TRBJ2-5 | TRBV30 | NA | ASSYLTDQETQY
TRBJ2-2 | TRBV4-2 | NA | ASSQVLFRLAENTGELF
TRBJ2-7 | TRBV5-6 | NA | ASSLVSGGDGSEQY
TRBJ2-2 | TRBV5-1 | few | ASSLDSTGELF
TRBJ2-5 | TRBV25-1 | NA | ASSGGGQGWETQY